Below, 21 T cell receptor beta chains from the same sample are listed, as sequenced in a study of blood T cell repertoires in COVID-19. Repertoires were generated with immunoSEQ multiplex PCR, while TCRdb's copy carries only in-frame clones and drops some. Of about 140,000 clones listed, 75% to 90% were seen once; the top ten hold around 1.7%. What was sequenced was peripheral blood. These receptor sequences come from a woman between 45 and 60 years old with acute or convalescent COVID-19.

This sequence joins TRBV3-1 (or the pseudogene TRBV3-2) and TRBJ1-4, with TRBD1 as a possible D gene (5 bases). Germline V CDR1 and CDR2: LGHDT, YNNKEL (reference sequence). V lost 2 bases and J 2 bases, leaving 6 bases between the germline ends. CDR3 length: 14 residues. This CDR3 reads CASSQRGTNEKLFF. In nucleotides, the CDR3 is TGTGCCAGCAGCCAAAGGGGCACTAATGAAAAACTGTTTTTT.

The rearrangement uses TRBV4-2 and TRBJ2-5; TRBD1 matches at 10 bases. Per the germline V gene, CDR1 is LGHNA and CDR2 is YNFKEQ. V was pared by 3 bases and J by 4 bases, with 8 bases of the junction left unmatched. This CDR3 contains 16 residues. The CDR3 region is CASSHPPGQGVETQYF. In nucleotides, the CDR3 is TGTGCCAGCAGCCACCCTCCAGGACAGGGGGTAGAGACCCAGTACTTC.

The chain combines TRBV7-2 with TRBJ2-5; 11 bases are a match to TRBD2. The V gene's germline CDR1 is SGHTA and CDR2 FQGNSA. V shed 1 base, J shed 2 bases, and the junction held 3 bases outside the gene matches. The CDR3 runs to 16 residues. The CDR3 here is CASSLVGLAAQETQYF. CDR3 nucleotides: TGTGCCAGCAGCTTAGTGGGACTAGCGGCTCAAGAGACCCAGTACTTC.

This chain uses TRBV29-1 with TRBJ2-1, with D possibly being TRBD1 (6 bases). Trimming took off 5 bases at V and 6 bases at J, with 11 bases between the two ends. Germline V lookup: CDR1 SQVTM, CDR2 ANQGSEA. The CDR3 is 12 amino acids. This CDR3 is CSVQGTGNEQFF. Here the CDR3 DNA reads TGCAGCGTTCAGGGGACGGGCAATGAGCAGTTCTTC.

V and J are TRBV6-1 and TRBJ2-3; no reliable D call. Germline CDR1 and CDR2: MNHNS and SASEGT. V was cut by 4 bases and J by 1 base, with 15 bases left in between. There are 16 residues in the CDR3. In DNA form, the CDR3 reads TGTGCCAGCAGTGTATTTGCGGAGTCAGGCACAGATACGCAGTATTTT. It encodes CASSVFAESGTDTQYF.

The chain recombines TRBV6-5 with TRBJ1-1; TRBD1 might be the D (5 bases). Germline V gives CDR1 MNHEY, CDR2 SVGAGI. The CDR3 runs 15 residues. Trimming removed 6 bases from V and 6 bases from J, with 20 bases in between. The chain's CDR3 is CASRIPGADSAEAFF. The CDR3 nucleotides are TGTGCCAGCAGGATCCCTGGGGCAGACAGCGCTGAAGCTTTCTTT.

The chain links TRBV24-1 to TRBJ2-6; no clear D gene. The ends were cut back, 7 bases at V and 1 base at J, with 4 bases in the middle. The CDR3 runs to 13 residues. Germline loops: CDR1 KGHDR, CDR2 SFDVKD. This CDR3 reads CATSLSGANVLTF. For the CDR3, the DNA is TGTGCCACCAGCCTATCTGGGGCCAACGTCCTGACTTTC.

The chain combines TRBV9 with TRBJ1-1, with D perhaps matching TRBD1 (5 bases). Germline CDR1 and CDR2: SGDLS and YYNGEE. V was clipped by 0 bases and J by 4 bases, with 10 bases between them. CDR3 length: 14 residues. The CDR3 sequence is CASSVDYGGTEAFF. In DNA form, the CDR3 reads TGTGCCAGCAGCGTAGATTACGGGGGCACTGAAGCTTTCTTT.

The genes are TRBV7-3 and TRBJ2-1; the match to TRBD2 covers 10 bases. V was clipped by 4 bases and J by 8 bases; unmatched bases: 11. CDR1 is SGHTA, CDR2 FQGTGA, per germline. The CDR3 length is 16 residues. CDR3 sequence reads: CASSSLAGDYKDEQFF. CDR3 coding DNA: TGTGCCAGCAGCTCCCTAGCGGGGGATTACAAGGATGAGCAGTTCTTC.

This clone was recorded a few times. The V call is TRBV4-1, the J call TRBJ1-3; D unresolved. Germline V CDR1 and CDR2: MGHRA, YSYEKL. V dropped 1 base and J dropped 2 bases, with 9 bases sitting between them. The CDR3 consists of 15 residues. CDR3 nucleotide sequence: TGCGCCAGCAGCCAAGCGGAGGGAGCTGGAAACACCATATATTTT. Protein sequence: CASSQAEGAGNTIYF.

This clone was detected once. The chain employs TRBV27 and TRBJ1-6; D gene unclear. V lost 6 bases, J lost 8 bases, and 14 bases lay in between. This CDR3 region has 14 residues. In germline, CDR1 is MNHEY, CDR2 SMNVEV (reference sequence). For the CDR3, the DNA is TGTGCCAGCAGGCCCAATCCTGGGCATTCACCCCTCCACTTT. Translating gives CASRPNPGHSPLHF.

The chain employs TRBV3-1 (or the pseudogene TRBV3-2) and TRBJ1-1; D is unresolved. CDR1 and CDR2 (germline): LGHDT, YNNKEL (reference sequence). V lost 1 base, J lost 1 base, and 7 bases lay in between. CDR3 length: 14 amino acids. CDR3 sequence (DNA): TGTGCCAGCAGCCAAGCAGGTTCGAACACTGAAGCTTTCTTT. Protein: CASSQAGSNTEAFF.

V and J are TRBV18 and TRBJ1-2; D is ambiguous. Germline assignment: CDR1 KGHSH and CDR2 LQKENI. The V and J ends lost 3 bases and 1 base respectively, with 3 bases between them. This CDR3 spans 12 amino acids. The CDR3 spells CASSPNNYGYTF. The DNA for the CDR3 is TGTGCCAGCTCACCCAATAACTATGGCTACACCTTC.

This clone was seen just once. The rearrangement links TRBV10-3 to TRBJ1-1, with 7 nucleotides matching TRBD1. The CDR3 runs to 15 residues. V was pared by 6 bases and J by 0 bases, with 7 bases of the junction left unmatched. Germline V lookup: CDR1 ENHRY, CDR2 SYGVKD. Here the CDR3 DNA reads TGTGCCATCAGGGAAGAGGGGGCGATGAACACTGAAGCTTTCTTT. This translates into CAIREEGAMNTEAFF.

The chain is built from TRBV3-1 (or the pseudogene TRBV3-2) and TRBJ1-1; the D gene is possibly TRBD1 (6 bases). The V gene's germline CDR1 is LGHDT and CDR2 YNNKEL (reference sequence). Trimming removed 3 bases from V and 7 bases from J, with 12 bases in between. CDR3 length: 13 residues. The CDR3, as DNA: TGTGCCAGCAGCCATCGACAGGCCGTTGAAGCTTTCTTT. The encoded protein is CASSHRQAVEAFF.

V gene TRBV19 combines with J gene TRBJ1-5; tentative D call: TRBD1 (6 bases). Germline assignment: CDR1 LNHDA and CDR2 SQIVND (reference sequence). The CDR3 has 15 amino acids. V was clipped by 5 bases and J by 5 bases, with 16 bases between them. The DNA for the CDR3 is TGTGCCAGTAGTCCAAAAGGGGGGGCCTATCAGCCCCAGCATTTT. Translation gives CASSPKGGAYQPQHF.

This clone came up once. V and J are TRBV2 and TRBJ1-1; D unresolved. Looked up from germline, CDR1 is SNHLY and CDR2 is FYNNEI. Trimming shortened V by 7 bases and J by 1 base, and 10 bases separated the two germline ends. This CDR3 comprises 13 residues. This CDR3 is CASKGAQNTEAFF. The DNA for the CDR3 is TGTGCCAGCAAAGGAGCACAGAACACTGAAGCTTTCTTT.

The chain combines TRBV19 with TRBJ2-1; 14 bases fit TRBD2. V was clipped by 4 bases and J by 3 bases; unmatched bases: 8. Per the germline V gene, CDR1 is LNHDA and CDR2 is SQIVND (reference sequence). The CDR3 sequence is 18 residues long. As DNA, the CDR3 is TGTGCCAGTAGTACGGGACTAGCGGGGGCCTCCCTCTACAATGAGCAGTTCTTC. Its protein product is CASSTGLAGASLYNEQFF.

The count of this clone is one. The chain uses TRBV18 and TRBJ1-2; TRBD1 matches 9 bases. Germline V gene sequence: CDR1 KGHSH, CDR2 LQKENI. The CDR3 length is 14 residues. V lost 3 bases and J lost 8; bases outside the gene matches: 7. The DNA of the CDR3 is TGTGCCAGCTCACCGATACAGGGGGCGCGGGGCTACACCTTC. As protein: CASSPIQGARGYTF.

This clone was detected ten times or more. The chain employs TRBV11-2 and TRBJ2-7; 11 bases align to TRBD2. V lost 0 bases and J lost 4; bases outside the gene matches: 11. CDR1 and CDR2 from the germline V gene are SGHAT and FQNNGV. The CDR3 extends over 18 amino acids. The CDR3 here is CASSLEDPMGLAEYEQYF. The CDR3 bases are TGTGCCAGCAGCTTAGAGGATCCAATGGGACTAGCGGAGTACGAGCAGTACTTC. The entire variable domain, with the rest obtained from reference TRBV11-2 and TRBJ2-7, is as follows: EAGVAQSPRYKIIEKRQSVAFWCNPISGHATLYWYQQILGQGPKLLIQFQNNGVVDDSQLPKDRFSAERLKGVDSTLKIQPAKLEDSAVYLCASSLEDPMGLAEYEQYFGPGTRLTVT.

The chain carries TRBV5-1 and TRBJ1-2, with D unresolved. Germline V gives CDR1 SGHRS, CDR2 YFSETQ. Trimming stripped 1 base from V and 2 bases from J, with 6 bases between. The CDR3 runs to 13 residues. The CDR3 spells CASSLQQNYGYTF. The CDR3 coding sequence is TGCGCCAGCAGCTTGCAACAGAACTATGGCTACACCTTC.